These 5 T cell receptor beta chains originate from one sample sequenced in a study of T cell responses to AZD1222 COVID-19 vaccine. Method: immunoSEQ multiplex PCR; TCRdb's copy keeps in-frame clones and lacks some. The data show approximately 110,000 clones, approximately 91% seen once. The sample consisted of peripheral blood, taken on day 0 of AZD1222 vaccination. These TCRs come from an adult in good health.

The sample holds one count of this clone. This chain uses TRBV12-3 or TRBV12-4 with TRBJ1-2; D not certain. Deletions cut 6 bases from V and 8 bases from J, with 16 bases between. CDR3 length equals 13 residues. DNA of the CDR3: TGTGCCAGCAGCCCTCCCGGCCCGGGCGGCTACACCTTC. Translated: CASSPPGPGGYTF.

This CDR3 is CASSWGGTGNEQFF. In DNA form, the CDR3 reads TGCGCCAGCAGCTGGGGAGGGACTGGCAATGAGCAGTTCTTC. J is TRBJ2-1 and V is TRBV5-1; 7 bases line up with TRBD2. Germline CDR1 and CDR2: SGHRS and YFSETQ. With 3 bases clipped from V and 6 bases from J, the junction kept 6 bases outside the gene matches. This CDR3 contains 14 residues.

V and J are TRBV24-1 and TRBJ1-2, with D possibly matching TRBD1 (5 bases). V shed 0 bases and J shed 11 bases, with 9 bases lying between them. The germline V gene has CDR1 KGHDR and CDR2 SFDVKD. The CDR3 extends over 12 amino acids. CDR3: CATSDLWGEYTF. The CDR3 nucleotides are TGTGCCACCAGTGATTTGTGGGGCGAATACACCTTC.

The chain uses TRBV27 and TRBJ2-2, with D possibly TRBD1 on 5 matching bases. In germline, CDR1 is MNHEY, CDR2 SMNVEV (reference sequence). V shed 1 base and J shed 7 bases, with 13 bases lying between them. The length of the CDR3 is 15 residues. The CDR3: CASSLLGQGVGELFF. In nucleotides, the CDR3 is TGTGCCAGCAGTTTATTAGGCCAGGGTGTCGGGGAGCTGTTTTTT.

Here the CDR3 DNA reads TGTGCCAGCAGCCAAGTAGGGGGAGTCCGGGCTGAAGCTTTCTTT. Its translation: CASSQVGGVRAEAFF. The rearrangement links TRBV3-1 (or the pseudogene TRBV3-2) to TRBJ1-1; D is possibly TRBD1 (6 bases). The CDR3 is made up of 15 amino acids. Germline values: CDR1 LGHDT, CDR2 YNNKEL (reference sequence). V lost 1 base, J lost 6 bases, and 15 bases lay in between.